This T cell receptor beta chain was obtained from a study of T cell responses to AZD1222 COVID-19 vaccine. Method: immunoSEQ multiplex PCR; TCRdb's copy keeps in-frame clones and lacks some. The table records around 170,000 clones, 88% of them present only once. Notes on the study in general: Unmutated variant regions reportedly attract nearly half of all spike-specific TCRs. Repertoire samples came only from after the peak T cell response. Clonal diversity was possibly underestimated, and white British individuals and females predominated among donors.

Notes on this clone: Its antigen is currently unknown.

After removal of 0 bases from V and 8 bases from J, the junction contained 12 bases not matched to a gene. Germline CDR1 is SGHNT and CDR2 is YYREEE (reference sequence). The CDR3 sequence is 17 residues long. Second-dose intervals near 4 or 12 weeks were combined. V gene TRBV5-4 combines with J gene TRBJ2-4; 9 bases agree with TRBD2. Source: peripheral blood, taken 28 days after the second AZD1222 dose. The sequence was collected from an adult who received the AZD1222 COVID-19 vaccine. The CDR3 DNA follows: TGTGCCAGCAGCTTGGCCCCTAGCGGGGTGGGAACGTACATTCAGTACTTC. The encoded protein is CASSLAPSGVGTYIQYF.